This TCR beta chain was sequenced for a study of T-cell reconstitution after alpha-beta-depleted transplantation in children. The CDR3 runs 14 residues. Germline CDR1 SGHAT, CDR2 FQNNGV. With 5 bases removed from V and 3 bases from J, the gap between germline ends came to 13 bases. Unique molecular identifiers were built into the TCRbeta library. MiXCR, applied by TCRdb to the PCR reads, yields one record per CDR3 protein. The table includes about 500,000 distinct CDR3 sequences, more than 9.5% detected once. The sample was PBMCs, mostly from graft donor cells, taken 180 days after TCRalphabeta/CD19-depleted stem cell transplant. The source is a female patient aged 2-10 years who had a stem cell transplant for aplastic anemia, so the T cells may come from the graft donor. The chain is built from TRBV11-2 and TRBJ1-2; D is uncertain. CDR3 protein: CASSPRRQDYGYTF. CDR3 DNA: TGTGCCAGCAGCCCCCGGAGGCAAGACTATGGCTACACCTTC.